The next 5 T cell receptor beta chains were all read from a single sample in a study of Ad26.COV2.S vaccination and SARS-CoV-2 variants. Treatment defined: roughly 20 received Ad26.COV2.S at low or high dose, single or two shots; roughly 5 received placebo; per-sample allocation not given. Sampling took place 63 days after the first vaccine or placebo injection. Assay: immunoSEQ multiplex PCR; the TCRdb copy retains only in-frame clones and omits some. The table lists just under 250,000 clones, approximately 90% of them singletons. Sample: peripheral blood, taken in a trial of Ad26.COV2.S vaccine versus placebo. Every receptor here comes from a person between 18 and 65 years old who received the Ad26.COV2.S COVID-19 vaccine or a placebo.

The rearrangement uses TRBV11-2 and TRBJ2-5; D not resolved. The CDR3 runs to 15 residues. The germline V gene has CDR1 SGHAT and CDR2 FQNNGV. V was clipped by 6 bases and J by 5 bases, with 19 bases between them. Here the CDR3 reads CASSQARSPGETQYF. The DNA of the CDR3 is TGTGCCAGCAGTCAGGCCAGGTCCCCCGGGGAGACCCAGTACTTC.

This chain connects TRBV7-9 to TRBJ2-7; D is undetermined. Trimming cost V 4 bases and J 6 bases, with 7 bases left between them. The V gene's germline CDR1 is SEHNR and CDR2 FQNEAQ (reference sequence). The CDR3 extends over 11 amino acids. In nucleotides, the CDR3 is TGTGCCAGCAGCTCCACTACCGAGCAGTACTTC. Residues: CASSSTTEQYF.

This clone was observed once. The chain employs TRBV28 and TRBJ2-3; TRBD2 matches at 10 bases. J lost 4 bases, V lost 8 bases, and 6 bases had no gene match. The length of the CDR3 is 14 residues. Germline V CDR1 and CDR2: MDHEN, SYDVKM. The CDR3 sequence: CASCTSGTPDTQYF. CDR3 DNA: TGTGCCAGCTGCACTAGCGGGACACCAGATACGCAGTATTTT.

V gene TRBV3-1 (or the pseudogene TRBV3-2) combines with J gene TRBJ1-6; no clear D gene. V was trimmed by 0 bases and J by 0 bases, leaving 6 bases between them. The CDR3 spans 16 residues. CDR1 is LGHDT and CDR2 is YNNKEL in the germline V gene (reference sequence). The CDR3 protein is CASSQDLGSYNSPLHF. The CDR3 coding sequence is TGTGCCAGCAGCCAAGATTTGGGCTCCTATAATTCACCCCTCCACTTT.

V usage is TRBV18 and J usage is TRBJ1-1; 9 bases are a match to TRBD1. Germline CDR1 KGHSH, CDR2 LQKENI. With V trimmed by 1 base and J by 6 bases, 6 bases remained unmatched. The length of the CDR3 is 15 residues. This chain's CDR3 is CASSPRQGGGSEAFF. For the CDR3, the DNA is TGTGCCAGCTCACCACGACAGGGGGGAGGGTCTGAAGCTTTCTTT.